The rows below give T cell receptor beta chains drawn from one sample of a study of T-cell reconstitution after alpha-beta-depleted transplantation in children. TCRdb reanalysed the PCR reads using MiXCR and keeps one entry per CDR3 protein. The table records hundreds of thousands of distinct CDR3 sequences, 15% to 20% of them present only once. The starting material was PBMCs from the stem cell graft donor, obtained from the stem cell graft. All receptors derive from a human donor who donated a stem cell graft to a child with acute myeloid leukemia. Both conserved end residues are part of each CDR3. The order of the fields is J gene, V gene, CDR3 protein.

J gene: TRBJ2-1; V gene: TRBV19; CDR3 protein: CASISQAGGPRNEQFF
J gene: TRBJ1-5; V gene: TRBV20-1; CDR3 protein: CSARDRGRYQPQHF
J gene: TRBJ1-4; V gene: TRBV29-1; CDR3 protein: CSVATGSNEKLFF
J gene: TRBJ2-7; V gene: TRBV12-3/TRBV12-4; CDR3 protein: CASSSTLAGINDEQYF
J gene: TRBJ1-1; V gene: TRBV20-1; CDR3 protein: CSARPGHNTEAFF
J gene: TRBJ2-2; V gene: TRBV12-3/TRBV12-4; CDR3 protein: CASSRGRGELFF
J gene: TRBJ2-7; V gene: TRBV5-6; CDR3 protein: CASNPTGDYEQYF
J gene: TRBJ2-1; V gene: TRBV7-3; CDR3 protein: CASSLIWSGSYNEQFF
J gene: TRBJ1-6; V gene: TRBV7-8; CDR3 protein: CASSLGSGSVLHF
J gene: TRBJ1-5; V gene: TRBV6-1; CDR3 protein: CASSEATGLNQLQHF
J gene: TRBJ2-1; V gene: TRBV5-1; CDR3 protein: CASSLEFGQYNEQFF
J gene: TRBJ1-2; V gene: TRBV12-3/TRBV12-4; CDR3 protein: CASSLGQFYGYTF
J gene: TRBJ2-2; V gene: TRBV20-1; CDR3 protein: CSAPDKPNTGELFF
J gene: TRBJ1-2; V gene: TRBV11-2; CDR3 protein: CASSWGEPPLGYTF
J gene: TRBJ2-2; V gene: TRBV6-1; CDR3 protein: CASRHGNTGELFF
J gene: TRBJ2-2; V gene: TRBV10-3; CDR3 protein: CAIRLPSGELFF
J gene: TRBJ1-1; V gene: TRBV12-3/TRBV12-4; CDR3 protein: CASSFRVTMNTEAFF
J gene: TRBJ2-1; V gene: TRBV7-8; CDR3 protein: CASSIRQGANNNEQFF
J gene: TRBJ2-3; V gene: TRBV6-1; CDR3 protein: CASSHQGKNTDTQYF
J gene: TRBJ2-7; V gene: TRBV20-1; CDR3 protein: CSARRPTNEQYF
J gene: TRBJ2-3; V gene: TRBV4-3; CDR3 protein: CASSQDENTQYF
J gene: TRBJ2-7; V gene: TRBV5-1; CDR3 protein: CASSSRPGTGLSYEQYF
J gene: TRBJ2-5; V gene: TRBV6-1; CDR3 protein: CASRKGPIQETQYF
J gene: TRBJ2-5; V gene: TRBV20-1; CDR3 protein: CSARFGGEAETQYF
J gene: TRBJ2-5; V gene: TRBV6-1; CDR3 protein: CASSDGPGEGETQYF
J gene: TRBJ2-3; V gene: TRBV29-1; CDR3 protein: CSADKPSSGGAYGADTQYF
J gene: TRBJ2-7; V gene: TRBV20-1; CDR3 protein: CSAIRQRDEQYF
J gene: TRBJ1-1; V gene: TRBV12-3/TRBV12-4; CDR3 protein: CASSVQGNVNTEAFF
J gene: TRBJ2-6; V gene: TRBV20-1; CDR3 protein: CSAWPGAGSSGANVLTF
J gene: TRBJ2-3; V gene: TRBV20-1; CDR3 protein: CSATPGRTSTDTQYF
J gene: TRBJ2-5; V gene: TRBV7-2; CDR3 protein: CASSYGDRGQETQYF
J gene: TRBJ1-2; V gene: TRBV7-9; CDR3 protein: CASSPDRFSYGYTF